This T cell receptor (beta chain) emerged from a study of blood T cell repertoires in COVID-19. This CDR3 comprises 14 residues. V was shortened by 0 bases and J by 5 bases, with 10 bases between the two germline ends. Germline V gene sequence: CDR1 GTSNPN, CDR2 SVGIG (reference sequence). Original processing notes: For nucleated cells, counts were estimated from reference gene primer amplification. The table came from immunoSEQ multiplex PCR; TCRdb's copy has only in-frame clones and leaves some out. That table is the source of V, J and clone size, and D and trimming were worked out from the DNA. The table has around 250,000 clones, around four fifths seen once.

This chain joins TRBV30 and TRBJ2-2; D is unclear. The source is an elderly man with acute or convalescent COVID-19. Specimen: peripheral blood. The CDR3 loop reads CAWSVLADTGELFF. The CDR3 DNA reads as TGTGCCTGGAGTGTACTGGCGGATACCGGGGAGCTGTTTTTT.